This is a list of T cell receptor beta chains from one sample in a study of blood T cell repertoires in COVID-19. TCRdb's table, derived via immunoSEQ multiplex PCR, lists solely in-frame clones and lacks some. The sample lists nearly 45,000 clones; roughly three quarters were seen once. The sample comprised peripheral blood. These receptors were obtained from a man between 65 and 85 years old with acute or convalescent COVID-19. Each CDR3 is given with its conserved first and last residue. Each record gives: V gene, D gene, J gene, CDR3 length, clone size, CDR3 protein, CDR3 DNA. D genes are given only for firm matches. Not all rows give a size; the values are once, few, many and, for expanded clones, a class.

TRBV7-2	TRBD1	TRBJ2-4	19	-	CASSLVGGQGRIAKNIQYF	TGTGCCAGCAGCTTAGTGGGGGGACAGGGAAGAATAGCCAAAAACATTCAGTACTTC
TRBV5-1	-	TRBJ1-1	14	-	CASSPGGSDTEAFF	TGCGCCAGCAGCCCGGGGGGGAGTGACACTGAAGCTTTCTTT
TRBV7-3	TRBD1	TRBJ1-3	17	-	CASSLIQGEQSGNTIYF	TGTGCCAGCAGCTTAATCCAGGGGGAGCAGTCTGGAAACACCATATATTTT
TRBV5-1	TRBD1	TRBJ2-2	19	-	CASSLGTGQGPTNTGELFF	TGCGCCAGCAGCTTGGGCACAGGACAGGGGCCAACGAACACCGGGGAGCTGTTTTTT
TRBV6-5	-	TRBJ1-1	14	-	CASSQFNMNTEAFF	TGTGCCAGCAGTCAATTCAACATGAACACTGAAGCTTTCTTT
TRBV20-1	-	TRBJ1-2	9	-	CSATEGYTF	TGCAGTGCTACGGAGGGCTACACCTTC
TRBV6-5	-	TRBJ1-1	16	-	CASSYSRQFLNTEAFF	TGTGCCAGCAGTTACTCGAGGCAGTTCTTGAACACTGAAGCTTTCTTT
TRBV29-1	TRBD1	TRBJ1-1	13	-	CSAGTGPNTEAFF	TGCAGCGCCGGGACAGGCCCGAACACTGAAGCTTTCTTT
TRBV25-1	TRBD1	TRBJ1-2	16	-	CASSEWGQGRNYGYTF	TGTGCCAGCAGTGAGTGGGGACAGGGGCGAAACTATGGCTACACCTTC
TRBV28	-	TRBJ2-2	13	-	CASSFRGTGELFF	TGTGCCAGCAGTTTTAGGGGGACCGGGGAGCTGTTTTTT
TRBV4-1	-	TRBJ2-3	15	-	CASSQDVGFTDTQYF	TGCGCCAGCAGCCAAGATGTGGGCTTCACAGATACGCAGTATTTT
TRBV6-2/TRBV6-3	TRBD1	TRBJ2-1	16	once	CASSHPGQGAYNEQFF	TGTGCCAGCAGTCACCCGGGACAGGGGGCCTACAATGAGCAGTTCTTC
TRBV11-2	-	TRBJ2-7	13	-	CASSLAAGYEQYF	TGTGCCAGCAGCTTAGCCGCAGGCTACGAGCAGTACTTC
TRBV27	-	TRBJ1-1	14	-	CASTRPGSGTEAFF	TGTGCCAGCACACGGCCGGGTTCGGGCACTGAAGCTTTCTTT
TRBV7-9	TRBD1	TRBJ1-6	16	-	CASSAGTGFYNSPLHF	TGTGCCAGCAGCGCCGGGACAGGGTTCTATAATTCACCCCTCCACTTT
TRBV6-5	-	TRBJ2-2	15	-	CASSSGGGDGGELFF	TGTGCCAGCAGTTCGGGGGGCGGGGACGGCGGGGAGCTGTTTTTT
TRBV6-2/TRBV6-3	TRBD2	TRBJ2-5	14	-	CASTPSGTTETQYF	TGTGCCAGCACCCCTTCCGGGACTACGGAGACCCAGTACTTC
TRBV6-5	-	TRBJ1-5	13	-	CASILDSGQPQHF	TGTGCCAGCATTCTCGACAGTGGACAGCCCCAGCATTTT
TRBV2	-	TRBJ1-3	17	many	CASSERTSRGSGNTIYF	TGTGCCAGCAGTGAAAGGACCTCGCGGGGCTCTGGAAACACCATATATTTT
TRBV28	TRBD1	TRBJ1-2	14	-	CASSSPRQGNSYTF	TGTGCCAGCAGTTCTCCTAGACAGGGTAACAGCTACACCTTC
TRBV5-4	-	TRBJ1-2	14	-	CASSAIRGNYGYTF	TGTGCCAGCAGCGCCATACGGGGAAACTATGGCTACACCTTC
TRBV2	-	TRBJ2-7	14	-	CASSESTGSYEQYF	TGTGCCAGCAGTGAAAGCACAGGATCCTACGAGCAGTACTTC
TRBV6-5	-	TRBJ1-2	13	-	CASSYPQGYGYTF	TGTGCCAGCAGTTACCCGCAGGGATATGGCTACACCTTC
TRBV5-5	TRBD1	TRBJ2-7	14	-	CASSYGQGSGEQYF	TGTGCCAGCAGCTATGGACAGGGGTCGGGGGAGCAGTACTTC
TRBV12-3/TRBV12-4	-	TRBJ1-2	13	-	CASSLEGNYGYTF	TGTGCCAGCAGTTTGGAGGGGAACTATGGCTACACCTTC
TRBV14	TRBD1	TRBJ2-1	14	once	CASSLRTGWAEQFF	TGTGCCAGCAGTCTGAGGACAGGGTGGGCTGAGCAGTTCTTC
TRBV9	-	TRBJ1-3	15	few	CASSVESTGLGTIYF	TGTGCCAGCAGCGTAGAAAGTACAGGCCTTGGCACCATATATTTT
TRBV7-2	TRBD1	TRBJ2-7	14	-	CASSLGQGAYEQYF	TGTGCCAGCAGCTTGGGACAGGGGGCGTACGAGCAGTACTTC
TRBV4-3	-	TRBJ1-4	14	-	CASSRTATNEKLFF	TGCGCCAGCAGCCGGACAGCAACTAATGAAAAACTGTTTTTT
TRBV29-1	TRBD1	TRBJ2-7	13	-	CSVSGQGANEQYF	TGCAGCGTTAGTGGACAGGGGGCGAACGAGCAGTACTTC
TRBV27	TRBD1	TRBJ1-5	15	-	CASRDYGQGHQPQHF	TGTGCCAGCAGAGACTATGGACAGGGACATCAGCCCCAGCATTTT
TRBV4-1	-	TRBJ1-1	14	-	CASSQGSMNTEAFF	TGCGCCAGCAGCCAAGGATCTATGAACACTGAAGCTTTCTTT
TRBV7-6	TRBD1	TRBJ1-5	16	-	CASSSLGGWSNQPQHF	TGTGCCAGCAGCTCCTTAGGGGGCTGGAGCAATCAGCCCCAGCATTTT
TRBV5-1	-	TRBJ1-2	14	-	CASSLDRVHYGYTF	TGCGCCAGCAGCTTGGACAGGGTTCACTATGGCTACACCTTC
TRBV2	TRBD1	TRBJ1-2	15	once	CASSPDRVGSYGYTF	TGTGCCAGCAGTCCGGACAGGGTAGGATCATATGGCTACACCTTC
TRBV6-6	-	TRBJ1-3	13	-	CASTTVSGNTIYF	TGTGCCAGCACCACAGTTTCTGGAAACACCATATATTTT
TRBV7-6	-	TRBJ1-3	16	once	CASSTRTDFAGNTIYF	TGTGCCAGCAGCACGCGGACAGATTTTGCTGGAAACACCATATATTTT